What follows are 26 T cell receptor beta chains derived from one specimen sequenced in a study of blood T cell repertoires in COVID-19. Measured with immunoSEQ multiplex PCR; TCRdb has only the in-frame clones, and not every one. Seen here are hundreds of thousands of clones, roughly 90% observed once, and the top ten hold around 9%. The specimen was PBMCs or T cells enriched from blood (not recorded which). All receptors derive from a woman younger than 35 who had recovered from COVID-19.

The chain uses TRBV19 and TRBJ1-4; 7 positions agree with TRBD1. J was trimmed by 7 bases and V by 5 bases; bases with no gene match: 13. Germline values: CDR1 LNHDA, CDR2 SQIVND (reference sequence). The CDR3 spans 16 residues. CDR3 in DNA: TGTGCCAGTAGTCTGACAGGGTTGATCTCGCGTGAAAAACTGTTTTTT. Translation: CASSLTGLISREKLFF.

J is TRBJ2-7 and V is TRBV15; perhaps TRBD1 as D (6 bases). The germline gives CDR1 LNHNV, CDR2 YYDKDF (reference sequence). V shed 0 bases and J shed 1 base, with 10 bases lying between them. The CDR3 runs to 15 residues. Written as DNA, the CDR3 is TGTGCCACCAGCAGAGATGACAGGTTTTCCTACGAGCAGTACTTC. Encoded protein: CATSRDDRFSYEQYF.

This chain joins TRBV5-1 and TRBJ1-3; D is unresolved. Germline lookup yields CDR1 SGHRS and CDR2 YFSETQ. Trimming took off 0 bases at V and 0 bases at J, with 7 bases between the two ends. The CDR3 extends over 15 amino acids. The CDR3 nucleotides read TGCGCCAGCAGCTTGGCGGGGTCCTCTGGAAACACCATATATTTT. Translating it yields CASSLAGSSGNTIYF.

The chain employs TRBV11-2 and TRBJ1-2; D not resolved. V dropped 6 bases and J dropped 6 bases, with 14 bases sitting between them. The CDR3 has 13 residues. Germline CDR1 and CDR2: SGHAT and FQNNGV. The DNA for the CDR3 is TGTGCCAGCAGGTTCACGGGGTCCAATGGCTACACCTTC. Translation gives CASRFTGSNGYTF.

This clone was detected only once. The CDR3 sequence: CASSVQRPGQGSVFYEQYF. DNA for the CDR3: TGCGCCAGCAGTGTGCAACGCCCGGGACAGGGGTCGGTTTTCTACGAGCAGTACTTC. V usage is TRBV10-1 and J usage is TRBJ2-7, with 10 bases matching TRBD1. This CDR3 contains 19 residues. CDR1 WNHNN and CDR2 SYGVQD come from the germline V gene (reference sequence). The V segment lost 4 bases and the J segment 3 bases; nucleotides outside the gene matches: 18.

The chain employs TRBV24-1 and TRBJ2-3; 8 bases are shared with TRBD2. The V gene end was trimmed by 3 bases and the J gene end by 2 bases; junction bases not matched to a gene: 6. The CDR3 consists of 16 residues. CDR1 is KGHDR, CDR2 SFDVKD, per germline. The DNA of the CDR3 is TGTGCCACCAGTGATAACAGCGGGGGCTACACAGATACGCAGTATTTT. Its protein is CATSDNSGGYTDTQYF.

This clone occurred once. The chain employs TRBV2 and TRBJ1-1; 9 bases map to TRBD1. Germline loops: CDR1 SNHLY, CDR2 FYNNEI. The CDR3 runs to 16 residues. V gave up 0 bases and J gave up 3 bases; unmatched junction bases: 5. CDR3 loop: CASSEAQDRGDTEAFF. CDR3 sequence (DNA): TGTGCCAGCAGTGAAGCCCAGGACAGGGGAGACACTGAAGCTTTCTTT.

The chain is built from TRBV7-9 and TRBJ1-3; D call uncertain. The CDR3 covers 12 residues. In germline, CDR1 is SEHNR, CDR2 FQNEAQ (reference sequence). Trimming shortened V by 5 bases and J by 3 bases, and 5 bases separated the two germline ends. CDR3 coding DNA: TGTGCCAGCAGCCCAAATGGAAACACCATATATTTT. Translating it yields CASSPNGNTIYF.

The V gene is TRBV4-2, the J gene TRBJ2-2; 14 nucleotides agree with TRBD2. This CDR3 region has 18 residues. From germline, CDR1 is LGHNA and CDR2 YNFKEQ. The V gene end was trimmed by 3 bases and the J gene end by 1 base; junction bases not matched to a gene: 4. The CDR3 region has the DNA TGTGCCAGCAGCCAGGTGGGACTAGCGGGGGTGAACACCGGGGAGCTGTTTTTT. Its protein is CASSQVGLAGVNTGELFF.

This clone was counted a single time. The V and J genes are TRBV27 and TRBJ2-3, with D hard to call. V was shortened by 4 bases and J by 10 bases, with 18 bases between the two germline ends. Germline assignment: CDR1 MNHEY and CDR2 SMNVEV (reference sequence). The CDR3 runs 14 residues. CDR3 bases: TGTGCCAGCAGTTGGGCCCCGTCCCTCGAGCCGCAGTATTTT. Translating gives CASSWAPSLEPQYF.

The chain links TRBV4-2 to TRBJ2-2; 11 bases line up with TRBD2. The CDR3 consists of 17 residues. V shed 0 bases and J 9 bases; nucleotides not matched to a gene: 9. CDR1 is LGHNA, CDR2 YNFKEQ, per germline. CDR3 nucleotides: TGTGCCAGCAGCCAAGATTATCTAGCGGGGGGTCCCCGGGAGCTGTTTTTT. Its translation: CASSQDYLAGGPRELFF.

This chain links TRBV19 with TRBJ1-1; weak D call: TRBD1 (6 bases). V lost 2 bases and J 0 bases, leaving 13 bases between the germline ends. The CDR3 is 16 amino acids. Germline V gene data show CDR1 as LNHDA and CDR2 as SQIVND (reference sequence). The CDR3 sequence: CASSIQGFLVNTEAFF. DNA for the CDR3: TGTGCCAGTAGTATACAGGGGTTTCTGGTGAACACTGAAGCTTTCTTT.

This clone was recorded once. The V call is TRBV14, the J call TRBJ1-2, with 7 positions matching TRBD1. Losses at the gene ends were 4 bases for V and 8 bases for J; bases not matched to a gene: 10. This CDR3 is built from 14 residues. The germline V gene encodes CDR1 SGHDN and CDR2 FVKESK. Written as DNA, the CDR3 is TGTGCCAGCAGCCGCCAAAGGCAGGGGGAAGGCTACACCTTC. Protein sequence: CASSRQRQGEGYTF.

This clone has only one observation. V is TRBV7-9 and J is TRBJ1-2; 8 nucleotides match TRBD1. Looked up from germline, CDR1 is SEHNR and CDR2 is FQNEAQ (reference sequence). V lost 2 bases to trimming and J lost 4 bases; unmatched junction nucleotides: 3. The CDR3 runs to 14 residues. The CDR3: CASSLSDRGYGYTF. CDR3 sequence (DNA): TGTGCCAGCAGCTTATCCGACAGGGGCTATGGCTACACCTTC.

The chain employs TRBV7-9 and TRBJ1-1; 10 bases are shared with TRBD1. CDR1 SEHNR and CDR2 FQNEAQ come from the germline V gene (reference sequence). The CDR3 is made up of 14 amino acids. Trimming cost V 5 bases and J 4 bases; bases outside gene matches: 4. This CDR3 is CASSMTGGITEAFF. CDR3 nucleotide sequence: TGTGCCAGCAGCATGACAGGGGGCATCACTGAAGCTTTCTTT.

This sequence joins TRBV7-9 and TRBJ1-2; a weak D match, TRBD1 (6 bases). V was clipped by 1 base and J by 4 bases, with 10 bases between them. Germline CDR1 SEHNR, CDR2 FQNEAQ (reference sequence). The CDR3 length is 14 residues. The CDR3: CASSLGTGTYGYTF. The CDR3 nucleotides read TGTGCCAGCAGCTTAGGAACAGGGACCTATGGCTACACCTTC.

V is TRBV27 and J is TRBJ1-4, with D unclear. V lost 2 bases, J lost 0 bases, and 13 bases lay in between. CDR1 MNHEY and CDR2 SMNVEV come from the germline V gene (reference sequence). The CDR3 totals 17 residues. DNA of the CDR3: TGTGCCAGCAGTTTAGACTTGACCGCCGCAACTAATGAAAAACTGTTTTTT. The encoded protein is CASSLDLTAATNEKLFF.

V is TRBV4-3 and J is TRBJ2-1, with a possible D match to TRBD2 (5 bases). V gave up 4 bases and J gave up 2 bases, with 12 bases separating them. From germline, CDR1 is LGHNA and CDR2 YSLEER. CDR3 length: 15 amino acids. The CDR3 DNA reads TGCGCCAGCAGCCTTTATACAGCGGCCTACAATGAGCAGTTCTTC. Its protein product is CASSLYTAAYNEQFF.

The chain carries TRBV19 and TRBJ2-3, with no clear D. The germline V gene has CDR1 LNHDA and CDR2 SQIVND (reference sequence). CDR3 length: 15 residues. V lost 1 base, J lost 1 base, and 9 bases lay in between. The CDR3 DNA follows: TGTGCCAGTAGTATAGTGGGTGCGGGCACAGATACGCAGTATTTT. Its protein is CASSIVGAGTDTQYF.

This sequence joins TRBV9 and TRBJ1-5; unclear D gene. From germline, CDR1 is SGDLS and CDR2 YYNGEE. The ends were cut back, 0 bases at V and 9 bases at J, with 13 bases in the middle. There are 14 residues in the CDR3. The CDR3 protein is CASSVDPLRGPQHF. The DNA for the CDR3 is TGTGCCAGCAGCGTAGATCCCTTACGGGGGCCCCAGCATTTT.

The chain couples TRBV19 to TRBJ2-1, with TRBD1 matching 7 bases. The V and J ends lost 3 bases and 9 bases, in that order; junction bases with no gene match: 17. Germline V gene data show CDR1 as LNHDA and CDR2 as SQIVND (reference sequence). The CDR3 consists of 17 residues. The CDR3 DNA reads TGTGCCAGTAGTATGCCAATCCTCAGGGGGAGAGAGGTTGAGCAGTTCTTC. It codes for CASSMPILRGREVEQFF.

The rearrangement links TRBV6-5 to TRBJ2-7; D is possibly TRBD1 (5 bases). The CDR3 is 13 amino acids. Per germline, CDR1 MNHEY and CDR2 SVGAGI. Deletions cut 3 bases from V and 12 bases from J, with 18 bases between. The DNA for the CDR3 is TGTGCCAGCAGTTATTTCGTAGGGGCGCATCTGTACTTC. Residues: CASSYFVGAHLYF.

CDR3 sequence: CASSFSTGAKNIQYF. CDR3 in DNA: TGTGCCAGCAGCTTTTCAACAGGAGCCAAAAACATTCAGTACTTC. The chain has TRBV7-2 and TRBJ2-4, with D maybe TRBD1 (5 bases). Germline V gene data show CDR1 as SGHTA and CDR2 as FQGNSA. The CDR3 extends over 15 amino acids. V was pared by 3 bases and J by 0 bases, with 9 bases between.

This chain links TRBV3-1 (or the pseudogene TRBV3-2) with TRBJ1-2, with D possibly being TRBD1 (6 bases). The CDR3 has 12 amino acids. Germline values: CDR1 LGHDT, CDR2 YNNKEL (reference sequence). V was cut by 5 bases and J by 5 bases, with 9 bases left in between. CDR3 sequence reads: CASSETGYGYTF. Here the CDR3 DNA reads TGTGCCAGCAGCGAAACAGGGTATGGCTACACCTTC.

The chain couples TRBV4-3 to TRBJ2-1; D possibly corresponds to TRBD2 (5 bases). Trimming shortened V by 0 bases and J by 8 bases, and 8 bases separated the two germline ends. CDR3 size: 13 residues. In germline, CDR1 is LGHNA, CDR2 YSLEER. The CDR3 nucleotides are TGCGCCAGCAGCCAAGAACGCGGGTATGAGCAGTTCTTC. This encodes CASSQERGYEQFF.

In DNA form, the CDR3 reads TGTGCCAGCAGTTACCCCAGACTAGCGGGAGTGAATGAGCAGTTCTTC. Its protein product is CASSYPRLAGVNEQFF. The genes are TRBV6-2 or TRBV6-3 and TRBJ2-1; 12 nucleotides agree with TRBD2. CDR1 MNHEY and CDR2 SVGEGT come from the germline V gene. The CDR3 totals 16 residues. Trimming at V came to 2 bases and at J to 7 bases, leaving 6 bases not matched to a gene.